A single sample gave rise to the 3 T cell receptor beta chains below, sequenced in a study of cytomegalovirus exposure and HLA in healthy donors. Researchers ran the PCR with 60 Vbeta and 13 Jbeta primers. Generated by immunoSEQ multiplex PCR, the TCRdb table keeps only in-frame clones and is missing some. The sample holds roughly 34,000 clones. The sequenced material came from PBMCs. Source of these receptors: a woman between 40 and 55 years old in good health and CMV-seropositive.

Comments on this clone: One junction end disagrees with the germline gene, perhaps due to a read error. The gene calls are TRBV30 and TRBJ2-5; 11 nucleotides match TRBD1. The DNA matches TRBJ2-7 better at its end, which makes the J call doubtful. CDR3 length equals 15 residues. Germline V lookup: CDR1 GTSNPN, CDR2 SVGIG (reference sequence). In DNA, the CDR3 is TGTGCCGGGAGTACTCCGGGACAGGGGGTGGACGAGCAGTACTTC. Protein: CAGSTPGQGVDEQYF.

The rearrangement uses TRBV7-9 and TRBJ1-2; the match to TRBD1 covers 7 bases. This CDR3 is 14 amino acids long. From germline, CDR1 is SEHNR and CDR2 FQNEAQ (reference sequence). With 5 bases clipped from V and 7 bases from J, the junction kept 10 bases outside the gene matches. The CDR3 reads CASSPRGQAAGYTF. As DNA, the CDR3 is TGTGCCAGCAGCCCCCGAGGACAGGCGGCTGGCTACACCTTC.

The chain recombines TRBV4-3 with TRBJ2-1; TRBD2 might be the D (5 bases). The CDR3 is made up of 16 amino acids. V was clipped by 5 bases and J by 0 bases, with 14 bases between them. The V gene's germline CDR1 is LGHNA and CDR2 YSLEER. The CDR3 DNA follows: TGCGCCAGCAGCAGGATAGCGTCGAGCTCCTACAATGAGCAGTTCTTC. Translating it yields CASSRIASSSYNEQFF.